The following is a TCR beta chain sequence with its context. What it binds is unknown. TCRdb called the RACE reads again in MiXCR, with one record for every CDR3 protein. The data contain more than 150,000 distinct CDR3 sequences, approximately 15% of them seen just once; the ten biggest clones take up about 1.7%. The entry originates in a study of human T cells and chemical hapten exposure. Broader study findings: Given that the donors had alopecia, their immune response may differ from that seen in healthy people. Expanded TCR counts at PT1 went up together with patch test score, a positive correlation. Unchanged with DPC sensitization were TCRs above 1 in 1000 frequency.

Noted time point: patch test 1, 2 weeks after DPC sensitization. Treatment meaning: therapeutic diphenylcyclopropenone sensitization with weekly scalp DPC. Sequencing started from total RNA isolated from unfractionated whole blood. The clonotype originates from a woman aged 30 to 39 with alopecia areata. Some clones in this sample may be carry-over from other donors' samples. The sample was whole blood, taken in connection with sensitization to the hapten diphenylcyclopropenone (DPC).

CDR3 sequence reads: CASSSQGSVAGLPDTQYF. CDR3 sequence (DNA): TGCGCCAGCAGCTCCCAGGGATCGGTAGCGGGACTCCCAGATACGCAGTATTTT. The chain is built from TRBV5-1 and TRBJ2-3, with TRBD2 matching 8 bases. V shed 3 bases and J 4 bases; nucleotides not matched to a gene: 16. The CDR3 is 18 amino acids. Germline CDR1 and CDR2: SGHRS and YFSETQ.